These 31 T cell receptor beta chains were all obtained from the same sample, sequenced in a study of blood T cell repertoires in COVID-19. This table comes from immunoSEQ multiplex PCR, and its TCRdb copy is limited to in-frame clones, with some not included. The repertoire consists of around 190,000 clones, with around 81% occurring once and the leading ten covering about 11%. Sequencing was carried out using peripheral blood. All receptors derive from a woman aged 35 to 49 with COVID-19, enrolled during active disease.

The chain carries TRBV6-2 or TRBV6-3 and TRBJ1-5; D gene unclear. The CDR3 is 13 amino acids. V lost 4 bases and J lost 5, with 9 bases in between. CDR1 and CDR2 from the germline V gene are MNHEY and SVGEGT. CDR3 loop: CASSSDLDQPQHF. The CDR3 coding sequence is TGTGCCAGCAGTTCGGACTTAGATCAGCCCCAGCATTTT.

The chain employs TRBV11-2 and TRBJ2-2; D possibly corresponds to TRBD2 (6 bases). This CDR3 is 15 amino acids long. The germline V gene has CDR1 SGHAT and CDR2 FQNNGV. The V end was cut by 4 bases, the J end by 1 base, with 10 bases between. This CDR3 is CASSSGLKNTGELFF. In DNA, the CDR3 is TGTGCCAGCAGCTCGGGACTGAAGAACACCGGGGAGCTGTTTTTT. Using reference TRBV11-2 and TRBJ2-2 for the parts outside the CDR3, the full variable domain is EAGVAQSPRYKIIEKRQSVAFWCNPISGHATLYWYQQILGQGPKLLIQFQNNGVVDDSQLPKDRFSAERLKGVDSTLKIQPAKLEDSAVYLCASSSGLKNTGELFFGEGSRLTVL.

The chain uses TRBV18 and TRBJ2-7, with a tentative D call TRBD1 (6 bases). V dropped 6 bases and J dropped 6 bases, with 27 bases sitting between them. The CDR3 runs 17 residues. Germline CDR1 and CDR2: KGHSH and LQKENI. The chain's CDR3 is CASSPQIGRTARGEQYF. The CDR3 DNA reads as TGTGCCAGCTCCCCCCAAATTGGCCGGACAGCGAGGGGCGAGCAGTACTTC.

V usage is TRBV29-1 and J usage is TRBJ2-2; 7 bases align to TRBD1. Per germline, CDR1 SQVTM and CDR2 ANQGSEA. The V gene end was trimmed by 6 bases and the J gene end by 6 bases; junction bases not matched to a gene: 10. The CDR3 is made up of 14 amino acids. The DNA for the CDR3 is TGCAGCGTGAAGACAGGGTCGTTCTCCGGGGAGCTGTTTTTT. It specifies CSVKTGSFSGELFF.

The rearrangement links TRBV5-5 to TRBJ2-1, with D hard to call. CDR3 size: 14 residues. Trimming shortened V by 4 bases and J by 6 bases, and 14 bases separated the two germline ends. From germline, CDR1 is SGHKS and CDR2 YYEKEE (reference sequence). CDR3 coding DNA: TGTGCCAGCAGCACTGGTTGGAGTCTCAATGAGCAGTTCTTC. Translated, it gives CASSTGWSLNEQFF.

The DNA for the CDR3 is TGTGCCAGCAGCAAATCCGGGACAGGTAGTGAGGAGACCCAGTACTTC. This encodes CASSKSGTGSEETQYF. The chain is built from TRBV21-1 and TRBJ2-5; TRBD1 reflects the table's D call only, with no check against the DNA. TRBV21-1 represents a pseudogene. CDR3 length: 16 residues.

This chain joins TRBV7-9 and TRBJ1-4, with no clear D. V was cut by 4 bases and J by 8 bases, with 17 bases left in between. From germline, CDR1 is SEHNR and CDR2 FQNEAQ (reference sequence). The CDR3 is 15 residues long. The CDR3 nucleotides are TGTGCCAGCAGCTCTCCACGTTCGACCGGGGAAAAACTGTTTTTT. This codes for CASSSPRSTGEKLFF.

This chain connects TRBV30 to TRBJ1-6; 7 bases map to TRBD1. This CDR3 comprises 14 residues. Germline trimming cut 0 bases from V and 12 bases from J; bases unmatched to any gene: 8. Germline lookup yields CDR1 GTSNPN and CDR2 SVGIG (reference sequence). The CDR3 protein is CAWSVQYRGGPLHF. In nucleotides, the CDR3 is TGTGCCTGGAGTGTACAGTACAGGGGCGGACCCCTCCACTTT.

The sample holds one count of this clone. V is TRBV27 and J is TRBJ2-5, with TRBD2 matching 10 bases. V shed 5 bases and J 1 base; nucleotides not matched to a gene: 7. The germline CDR1 and CDR2 sequences are MNHEY and SMNVEV (reference sequence). The CDR3 totals 16 residues. Here the CDR3 DNA reads TGTGCCAGCAGTCCGCTAACTAGCGGGGCCCAAGAGACCCAGTACTTC. This encodes CASSPLTSGAQETQYF.

This clone was observed a handful of times. This chain joins TRBV7-2 and TRBJ1-1; perhaps TRBD1 as D (6 bases). The V end was cut by 2 bases, the J end by 2 bases, with 15 bases between. Germline-derived CDR1 and CDR2 are SGHTA and FQGNSA. The length of the CDR3 is 16 residues. The CDR3 coding sequence is TGTGCCAGCAGCTTACATGGGACACGGGGTAACACTGAAGCTTTCTTT. Amino acids: CASSLHGTRGNTEAFF.

V is TRBV7-9 and J is TRBJ2-7; maybe TRBD1 (6 bases). The CDR3 is 15 amino acids. Deletions cut 4 bases from V and 4 bases from J, with 17 bases between. Germline CDR1 SEHNR, CDR2 FQNEAQ (reference sequence). CDR3 residues: CASSSNPGTQYEQYF. The CDR3 DNA reads TGTGCCAGCAGCTCGAACCCCGGGACACAATACGAGCAGTACTTC.

This clone appeared a single time. The V call is TRBV9, the J call TRBJ2-5; D possibly corresponds to TRBD2 (5 bases). This CDR3 region has 12 residues. Germline values: CDR1 SGDLS, CDR2 YYNGEE. Trimming pared 5 bases from V and 5 bases from J, leaving 10 bases between. CDR3 sequence reads: CASSSGGETQYF. In nucleotides, the CDR3 is TGTGCCAGCAGTTCAGGAGGCGAGACCCAGTACTTC. Together with reference TRBV9 and TRBJ2-5, the CDR3 gives the full variable domain: DSGVTQTPKHLITATGQRVTLRCSPRSGDLSVYWYQQSLDQGLQFLIQYYNGEERAKGNILERFSAQQFPDLHSELNLSSLELGDSALYFCASSSGGETQYFGPGTRLLVL.

J is TRBJ2-2 and V is TRBV7-9, with a possible D match to TRBD1 (5 bases). The CDR3 sequence is 15 residues long. CDR1 is SEHNR, CDR2 FQNEAQ, per germline (reference sequence). V gave up 1 base and J gave up 1 base, with 7 bases separating them. In DNA, the CDR3 is TGTGCCAGCAGCTTAGGAGACAGGAACACCGGGGAGCTGTTTTTT. Protein: CASSLGDRNTGELFF. Variable domain in full (rest from reference TRBV7-9 and TRBJ2-2): DTGVSQNPRHKITKRGQNVTFRCDPISEHNRLYWYRQTLGQGPEFLTYFQNEAQLEKSRLLSDRFSAERPKGSFSTLEIQRTEQGDSAMYLCASSLGDRNTGELFFGEGSRLTVL.

The J gene is TRBJ2-5, the V gene TRBV6-1; D is perhaps TRBD2 (6 bases). The CDR3 has 14 residues. V lost 3 bases to trimming and J lost 0 bases, with 8 bases between them. Germline V gives CDR1 MNHNS, CDR2 SASEGT. The CDR3 region has the DNA TGTGCCAGCAGTGAGTCTAGCGACCAAGAGACCCAGTACTTC. Translating gives CASSESSDQETQYF.

This clone occurred many times. The V and J genes are TRBV3-1 (or the pseudogene TRBV3-2) and TRBJ2-7; 10 bases match TRBD2. Germline-derived CDR1 and CDR2 are LGHDT and YNNKEL (reference sequence). This CDR3 comprises 16 residues. Trimming removed 6 bases from V and 4 bases from J; junction bases left unmatched: 12. The chain's CDR3 is CASSSKWVAGGYEQYF. As DNA, the CDR3 is TGTGCCAGCAGTTCTAAGTGGGTAGCGGGAGGTTACGAGCAGTACTTC.

This chain uses TRBV18 with TRBJ2-1; 9 positions match TRBD1. Germline-derived CDR1 and CDR2 are KGHSH and LQKENI. The V segment lost 3 bases and the J segment 10 bases; nucleotides outside the gene matches: 10. This CDR3 comprises 15 residues. CDR3: CASSPPTTGGPEQFF. DNA of the CDR3: TGTGCCAGCTCACCCCCGACGACAGGGGGGCCGGAGCAGTTCTTC.

V and J are TRBV3-1 (or the pseudogene TRBV3-2) and TRBJ2-1; 14 nucleotides match TRBD2. Germline values: CDR1 LGHDT, CDR2 YNNKEL (reference sequence). The CDR3 contains 20 residues. With 2 bases clipped from V and 8 bases from J, the junction kept 17 bases outside the gene matches. The CDR3 loop reads CASSQNWGPQGLAGEDEQFF. CDR3 DNA sequence: TGTGCCAGCAGCCAAAACTGGGGTCCGCAGGGACTAGCGGGAGAGGATGAGCAGTTCTTC.

The chain is built from TRBV28 and TRBJ1-5; 7 bases are a match to TRBD1. Germline V gives CDR1 MDHEN, CDR2 SYDVKM. V lost 10 bases and J lost 5; bases outside the gene matches: 5. There are 12 residues in the CDR3. The CDR3 loop reads CATAGGHQPQHF. The DNA for the CDR3 is TGTGCCACCGCAGGGGGGCATCAGCCCCAGCATTTT.

The J gene is TRBJ2-6, the V gene TRBV6-5; 8 bases fit TRBD1. The CDR3 sequence is 15 residues long. Germline loops: CDR1 MNHEY, CDR2 SVGAGI. With 6 bases clipped from V and 3 bases from J, the junction kept 4 bases outside the gene matches. CDR3 sequence reads: CASRIDRGGANVLTF. The CDR3 DNA is TGTGCCAGCAGAATCGACAGGGGTGGGGCCAACGTCCTGACTTTC.

The chain combines TRBV7-2 with TRBJ1-3, with D possibly matching TRBD1 (5 bases). V gave up 5 bases and J gave up 0 bases, with 14 bases separating them. Per germline, CDR1 SGHTA and CDR2 FQGNSA. This CDR3 spans 16 amino acids. In nucleotides, the CDR3 is TGTGCCAGCAGCCGGGAGGGACCGCGCTCTGGAAACACCATATATTTT. Its translation is CASSREGPRSGNTIYF.

The gene calls are TRBV28 and TRBJ2-7; D gene ambiguous. V lost 2 bases and J 3 bases, leaving 8 bases between the germline ends. CDR1 is MDHEN and CDR2 is SYDVKM in the germline V gene. This CDR3 has 13 amino acids. The CDR3 reads CASSLGSGYEQYV. CDR3 DNA: TGTGCCAGCAGTTTAGGTTCAGGCTACGAGCAGTACGTC.

V is TRBV28 and J is TRBJ2-1; D is unclear. The CDR3 totals 13 residues. Germline V gives CDR1 MDHEN, CDR2 SYDVKM. The ends were cut back, 6 bases at V and 7 bases at J, with 13 bases in the middle. CDR3 sequence reads: CASSPAEFNEQFF. The CDR3 nucleotides are TGTGCCAGCAGCCCTGCGGAGTTTAATGAGCAGTTCTTC.

This chain connects TRBV18 to TRBJ2-1; 10 positions match TRBD2. The CDR3 is made up of 14 amino acids. With V trimmed by 3 bases and J by 9 bases, 5 bases remained unmatched. From germline, CDR1 is KGHSH and CDR2 LQKENI. CDR3 amino acids: CASSPTSGMGEQFF. The CDR3 DNA reads as TGTGCCAGCTCACCCACTAGCGGGATGGGTGAGCAGTTCTTC.

V is TRBV11-2 and J is TRBJ1-1, with 8 positions matching TRBD1. V dropped 3 bases and J dropped 1; count of bases not matched to a gene: 1. This CDR3 spans 14 amino acids. Germline V lookup: CDR1 SGHAT, CDR2 FQNNGV. The CDR3 sequence is CASSFTGGNTEAFF. As DNA, the CDR3 is TGTGCCAGCAGCTTTACAGGGGGGAACACTGAAGCTTTCTTT.

V gene TRBV29-1 combines with J gene TRBJ1-1; TRBD1 is a possible D gene (6 bases). CDR1 and CDR2 (germline): SQVTM, ANQGSEA. The CDR3 sequence is 14 residues long. The V end lost 7 bases, the J end lost 4 bases, and 19 bases lay between the germline ends. CDR3 region: CSAPRGVRSTEAFF. For the CDR3, the DNA is TGCAGCGCCCCCAGGGGAGTACGGAGCACTGAAGCTTTCTTT.

This chain connects TRBV2 to TRBJ1-5; D is undetermined. The CDR3 extends over 12 amino acids. V lost 4 bases and J 4 bases, leaving 5 bases between the germline ends. Germline V CDR1 and CDR2: SNHLY, FYNNEI. CDR3 nucleotides: TGTGCCAGCAGTGCGCGTAATCAGCCCCAGCATTTT. This sequence encodes CASSARNQPQHF.

This chain uses TRBV19 with TRBJ2-7; the D gene is possibly TRBD2 (6 bases). V shed 4 bases and J shed 5 bases, with 24 bases lying between them. Per germline, CDR1 LNHDA and CDR2 SQIVND (reference sequence). The CDR3 has 17 amino acids. As DNA, the CDR3 is TGTGCCAGTAGTACCCGACGGGACTTCTCAACGACGGACGAGCAGTACTTC. It specifies CASSTRRDFSTTDEQYF.

The gene calls are TRBV23-1 and TRBJ2-6; tentative D call: TRBD1 (5 bases). TRBV23-1 is annotated as an ORF whose role is uncertain. This CDR3 is built from 17 residues. Trimming took 0 bases from V and 0 from J, leaving 9 bases between them. CDR3 amino acids: CASSQSGRNSGANVLTF. The CDR3 nucleotides are TGCGCCAGCAGTCAATCGGGGCGCAACTCTGGGGCCAACGTCCTGACTTTC.

The V gene is TRBV19, the J gene TRBJ1-5; D is possibly TRBD1 (5 bases). Per the germline V gene, CDR1 is LNHDA and CDR2 is SQIVND (reference sequence). The CDR3 sequence is 14 residues long. Trimming took 2 bases from V and 8 from J, leaving 13 bases between them. Here the CDR3 DNA reads TGTGCCAGTAGTATACAGGGACTTGGGAAGCCCCAGCATTTT. Translated, it gives CASSIQGLGKPQHF.

The rearrangement links TRBV5-5 to TRBJ2-1; the D is unclear. CDR1 and CDR2 (germline): SGHKS, YYEKEE (reference sequence). Between the trimmed V and J ends, which lost 0 bases and 0 bases, there was a span of 13 bases. The CDR3 contains 17 residues. CDR3 nucleotide sequence: TGTGCCAGCAGCTTGGCGCGGCTCCTGGGCTCCTACAATGAGCAGTTCTTC. Translating gives CASSLARLLGSYNEQFF.

The genes are TRBV2 and TRBJ1-6, with D maybe TRBD1 (5 bases). Germline values: CDR1 SNHLY, CDR2 FYNNEI. The CDR3 covers 14 residues. Trimming cost V 5 bases and J 9 bases, with 14 bases left between them. The CDR3 reads CASSIATVTSPLHF. The CDR3 DNA reads TGTGCCAGCAGTATCGCGACAGTAACTTCACCCCTCCACTTT.